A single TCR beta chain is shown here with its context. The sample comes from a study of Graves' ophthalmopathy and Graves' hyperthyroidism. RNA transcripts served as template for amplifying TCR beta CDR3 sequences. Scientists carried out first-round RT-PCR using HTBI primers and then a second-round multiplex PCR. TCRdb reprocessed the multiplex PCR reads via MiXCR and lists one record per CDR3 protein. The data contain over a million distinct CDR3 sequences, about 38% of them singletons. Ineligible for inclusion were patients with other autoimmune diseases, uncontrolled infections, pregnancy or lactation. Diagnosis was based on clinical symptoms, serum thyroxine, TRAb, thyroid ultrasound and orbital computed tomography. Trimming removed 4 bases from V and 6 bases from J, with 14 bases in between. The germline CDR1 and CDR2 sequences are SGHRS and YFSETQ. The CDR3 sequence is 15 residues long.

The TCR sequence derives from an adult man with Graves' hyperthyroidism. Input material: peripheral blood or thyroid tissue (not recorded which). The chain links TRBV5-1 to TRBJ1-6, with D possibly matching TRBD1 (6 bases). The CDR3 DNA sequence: TGCGCCAGCAGCCCATACAGGACAGCTAATTCACCCCTCCACTTT. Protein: CASSPYRTANSPLHF.